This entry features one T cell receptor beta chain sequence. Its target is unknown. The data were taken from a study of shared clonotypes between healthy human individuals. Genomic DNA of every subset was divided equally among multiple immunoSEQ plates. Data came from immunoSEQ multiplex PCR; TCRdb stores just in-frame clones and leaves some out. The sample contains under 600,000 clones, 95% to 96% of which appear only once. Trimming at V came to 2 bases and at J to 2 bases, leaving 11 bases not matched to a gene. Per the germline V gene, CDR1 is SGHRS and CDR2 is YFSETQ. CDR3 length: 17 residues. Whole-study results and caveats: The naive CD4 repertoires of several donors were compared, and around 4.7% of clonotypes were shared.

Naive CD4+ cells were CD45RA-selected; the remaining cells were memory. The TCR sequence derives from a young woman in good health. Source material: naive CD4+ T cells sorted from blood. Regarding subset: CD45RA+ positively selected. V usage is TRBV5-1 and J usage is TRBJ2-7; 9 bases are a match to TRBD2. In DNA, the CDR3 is TGCGCCAGCAGCTTTAAAAAAGGCGGGGGGGTCACCTACGAGCAGTACTTC. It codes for CASSFKKGGGVTYEQYF.